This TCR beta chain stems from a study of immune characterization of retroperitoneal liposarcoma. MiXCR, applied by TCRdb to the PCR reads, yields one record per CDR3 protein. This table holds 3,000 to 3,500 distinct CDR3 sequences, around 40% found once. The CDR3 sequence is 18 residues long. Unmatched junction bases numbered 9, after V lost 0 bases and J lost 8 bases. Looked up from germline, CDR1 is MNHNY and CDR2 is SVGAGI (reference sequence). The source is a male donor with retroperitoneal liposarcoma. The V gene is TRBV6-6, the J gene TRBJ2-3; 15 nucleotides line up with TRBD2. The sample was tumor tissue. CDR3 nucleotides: TGTGCCAGCAGTTACTCTCACGGACTAGCGGGGGGGAGGGGTACGCAGTATTTT. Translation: CASSYSHGLAGGRGTQYF.